The rows below give T cell receptor beta chains drawn from one sample of a study of spatial heterogeneity in lung cancer. TCRdb used MiXCR to reprocess the 5' RACE reads, holding one entry per CDR3 protein. The profile shows 6,000 to 8,000 distinct CDR3 sequences, more than 7.5% of them singletons. The material was normal lung tissue next to the tumor, obtained at surgery. Every receptor here comes from a male donor with early-stage non-small cell lung cancer. Each CDR3 is given with its conserved first and last residue. Fields, in order: clone size, J gene, D gene, V gene, CDR3 protein, CDR3 DNA. The D gene is left open where the match is weak. A clone size is listed for some rows: how often the clone was seen (once, few, many), or a class if it is expanded.

many | TRBJ2-1 | - | TRBV5-1 | CASSLVQPSYNEQFF | TGCGCCAGCAGCTTGGTACAGCCGTCCTACAATGAGCAGTTCTTC
many | TRBJ2-7 | TRBD2 | TRBV30 | CAWETSGTGEQYF | TGTGCCTGGGAAACTAGCGGGACGGGGGAGCAGTACTTC
medium-sized | TRBJ2-1 | TRBD2 | TRBV2 | CASSGDRLAATSSYNEQFF | TGTGCCAGCAGTGGGGATAGACTAGCGGCTACCAGCTCCTACAATGAGCAGTTCTTC
many | TRBJ1-5 | - | TRBV6-2/TRBV6-3 | CASSYGEGQPQHF | TGTGCCAGCAGTTACGGTGAGGGCCAGCCCCAGCATTTT
medium-sized | TRBJ2-5 | - | TRBV7-2 | CASSSRLDVETQYF | TGTGCCAGCAGTTCTAGACTAGATGTGGAGACCCAGTACTTC
medium-sized | TRBJ2-3 | - | TRBV5-6 | CASSPMRVEDTQYF | TGTGCCAGCAGCCCCATGCGGGTGGAAGATACGCAGTATTTT
many | TRBJ2-5 | - | TRBV5-5 | CASSEGSAETQYF | TGTGCCAGCAGCGAGGGTTCCGCGGAGACCCAGTACTTC
- | TRBJ2-7 | - | TRBV5-5 | CASSFGGSYEQYF | TGTGCCAGCAGCTTCGGCGGCTCCTACGAGCAGTACTTC
many | TRBJ1-2 | - | TRBV5-1 | CASSWDTNYGYTF | TGCGCCAGCAGCTGGGACACTAACTATGGCTACACCTTC
many | TRBJ2-5 | - | TRBV18 | CASSRDLETQYF | TGTGCCAGCTCACGTGACCTAGAGACCCAGTACTTC
- | TRBJ1-3 | - | TRBV12-3/TRBV12-4 | CASSQHRTSGNTIYF | TGTGCCAGCAGTCAACATAGGACCTCTGGAAACACCATATATTTT
medium-sized | TRBJ2-6 | - | TRBV29-1 | CSVGHGWSGANVLTF | TGCAGCGTCGGACACGGGTGGTCTGGGGCCAACGTCCTGACTTTC
many | TRBJ2-7 | - | TRBV7-6 | CASSLDKGPYEQYF | TGTGCCAGCAGCTTAGATAAGGGGCCCTACGAGCAGTACTTC
many | TRBJ2-2 | - | TRBV20-1 | CSATALSDPRGPNTGELFF | TGCAGTGCCACCGCCCTTTCAGATCCGAGGGGACCGAACACCGGGGAGCTGTTTTTT
many | TRBJ2-1 | TRBD2 | TRBV30 | CAWSRSGRGFGSYNEQFF | TGTGCCTGGTCCCGTAGCGGGAGGGGTTTCGGGTCCTACAATGAGCAGTTCTTC
many | TRBJ2-3 | TRBD1 | TRBV5-1 | CASLSTGGTDTQYF | TGCGCCAGCTTGTCGACAGGGGGCACAGATACGCAGTATTTT
- | TRBJ2-7 | - | TRBV29-1 | CSVEDGTYEQYF | TGCAGCGTTGAAGACGGGACCTACGAGCAGTACTTC
large | TRBJ2-6 | TRBD1 | TRBV20-1 | CSVTGYGANVLTF | TGCAGTGTGACAGGGTACGGGGCCAACGTCCTGACTTTC
many | TRBJ2-1 | - | TRBV6-2/TRBV6-3 | CASTDNYNEQFF | TGTGCCAGCACGGACAACTACAATGAGCAGTTCTTC
many | TRBJ1-5 | - | TRBV7-8 | CASSITSSQPQHF | TGTGCCAGCAGCATAACAAGCAGTCAGCCCCAGCATTTT
- | TRBJ2-7 | TRBD1 | TRBV29-1 | CSVGTGETEQYF | TGCAGCGTCGGGACAGGGGAGACAGAGCAGTACTTC
- | TRBJ1-2 | - | TRBV7-2 | CASSLAPSGGPYGYTF | TGTGCCAGCAGCTTAGCTCCTAGCGGGGGGCCCTATGGCTACACCTTC
many | TRBJ2-5 | - | TRBV20-1 | CSARSKGLSGETQYF | TGCAGTGCTAGATCCAAGGGGTTAAGTGGAGAGACCCAGTACTTC